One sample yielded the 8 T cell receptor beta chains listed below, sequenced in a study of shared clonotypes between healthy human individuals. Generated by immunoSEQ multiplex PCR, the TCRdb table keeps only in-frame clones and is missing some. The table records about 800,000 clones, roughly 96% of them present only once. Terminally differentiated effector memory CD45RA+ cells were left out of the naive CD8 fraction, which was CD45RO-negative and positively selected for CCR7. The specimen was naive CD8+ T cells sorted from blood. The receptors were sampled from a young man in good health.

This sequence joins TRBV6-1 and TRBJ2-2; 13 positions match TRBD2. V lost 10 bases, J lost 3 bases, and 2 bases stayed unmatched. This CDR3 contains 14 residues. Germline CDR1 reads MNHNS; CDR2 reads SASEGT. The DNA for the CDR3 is TGTGCCACAGGACTAGCGGGAGACACCGGGGAGCTGTTTTTT. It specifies CATGLAGDTGELFF.

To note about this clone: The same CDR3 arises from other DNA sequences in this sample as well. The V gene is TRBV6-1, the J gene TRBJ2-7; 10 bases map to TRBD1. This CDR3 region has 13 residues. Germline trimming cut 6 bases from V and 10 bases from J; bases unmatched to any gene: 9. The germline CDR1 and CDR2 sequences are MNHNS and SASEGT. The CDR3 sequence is CASSETGGMEQYF. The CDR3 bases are TGTGCCAGCAGCGAGACAGGGGGCATGGAACAGTACTTC.

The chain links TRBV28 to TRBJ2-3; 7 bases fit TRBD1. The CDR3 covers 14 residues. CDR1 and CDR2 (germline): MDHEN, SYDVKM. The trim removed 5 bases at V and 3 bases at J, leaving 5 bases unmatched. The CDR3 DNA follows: TGTGCCAGCAGTCCGTCGGACAGGACAGATACGCAGTATTTT. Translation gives CASSPSDRTDTQYF. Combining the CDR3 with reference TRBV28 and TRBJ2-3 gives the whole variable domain DVKVTQSSRYLVKRTGEKVFLECVQDMDHENMFWYRQDPGLGLRLIYFSYDVKMKEKGDIPEGYSVSREKKERFSLILESASTNQTSMYLCASSPSDRTDTQYFGPGTRLTVL.

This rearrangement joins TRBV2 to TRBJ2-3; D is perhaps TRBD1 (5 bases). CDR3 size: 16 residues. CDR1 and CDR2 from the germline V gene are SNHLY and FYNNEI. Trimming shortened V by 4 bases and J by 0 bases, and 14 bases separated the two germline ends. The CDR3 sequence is CASSGLGDSSTDTQYF. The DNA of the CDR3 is TGTGCCAGCAGTGGTCTCGGCGACAGTAGCACAGATACGCAGTATTTT. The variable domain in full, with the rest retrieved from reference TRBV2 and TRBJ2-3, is EPEVTQTPSHQVTQMGQEVILRCVPISNHLYFYWYRQILGQKVEFLVSFYNNEISEKSEIFDDQFSVERPDGSNFTLKIRSTKLEDSAMYFCASSGLGDSSTDTQYFGPGTRLTVL.

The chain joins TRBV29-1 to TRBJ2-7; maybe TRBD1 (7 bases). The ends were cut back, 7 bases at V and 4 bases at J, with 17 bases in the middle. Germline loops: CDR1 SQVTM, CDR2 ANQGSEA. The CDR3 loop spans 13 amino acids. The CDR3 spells CSAGGLQGYEQYF. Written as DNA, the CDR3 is TGCAGCGCAGGGGGGTTACAGGGGTACGAGCAGTACTTC.

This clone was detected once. CDR3 DNA sequence: TGTGCCAGCAGCTATTTCGACAATGAGCAGTTCTTC. It translates to CASSYFDNEQFF. The J gene is TRBJ2-1, the V gene TRBV7-9; no clear D. From germline, CDR1 is SEHNR and CDR2 FQNEAQ (reference sequence). Trimming left V 4 bases short and J 5 bases short, with 6 bases between. The CDR3 sequence is 12 residues long. Full variable domain (missing parts from reference TRBV7-9 and TRBJ2-1): DTGVSQNPRHKITKRGQNVTFRCDPISEHNRLYWYRQTLGQGPEFLTYFQNEAQLEKSRLLSDRFSAERPKGSFSTLEIQRTEQGDSAMYLCASSYFDNEQFFGPGTRLTVL.

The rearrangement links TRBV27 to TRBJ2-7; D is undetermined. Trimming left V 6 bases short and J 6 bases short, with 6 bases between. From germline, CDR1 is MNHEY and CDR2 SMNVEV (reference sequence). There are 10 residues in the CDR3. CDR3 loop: CASRGLEQYF. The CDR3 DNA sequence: TGTGCCAGCAGGGGCCTCGAGCAGTACTTC.

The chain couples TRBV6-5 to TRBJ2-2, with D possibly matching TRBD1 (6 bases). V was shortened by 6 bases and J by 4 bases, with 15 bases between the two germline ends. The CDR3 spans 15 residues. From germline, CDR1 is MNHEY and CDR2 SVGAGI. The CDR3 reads CASSGRDTFTGELFF. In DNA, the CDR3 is TGTGCCAGCAGCGGCCGGGACACCTTCACCGGGGAGCTGTTTTTT.